The clone carrying this T cell receptor beta chain was detected a few times. Its antigen remains unidentified. The CDR3 runs to 11 residues. V lost 0 bases to trimming and J lost 15 bases, with 12 bases between them. Looked up from germline, CDR1 is DFQATT and CDR2 is SNEGSKA (reference sequence). These data originate in a study of response to subunit inactivated influenza vaccine. TCRdb re-analysed the RT-PCR reads in MiXCR, keeping a single row per CDR3 protein. This table has hundreds of thousands of distinct CDR3 sequences, around a fifth appearing once. Overall study findings and caveats: Researchers suggested that each seasonal influenza vaccination recruits few new T cells.

The source is a man aged 45-69 years who received an inactivated influenza vaccine. The sequenced sample was PBMCs from blood, obtained less than 22 months after vaccination. The chain couples TRBV20-1 to TRBJ2-1; tentatively, D is TRBD2 (6 bases). As DNA, the CDR3 is TGCAGTGCTAGAGATGCGGGGTACATGTTCTTC. This codes for CSARDAGYMFF.